One T cell receptor (beta chain) is described in this entry. Clones were sequenced by immunoSEQ multiplex PCR, and TCRdb holds only the in-frame ones, with some missing. The profile shows about 150,000 clones, 93% of them singletons. The sample is drawn from a study of control samples from healthy donors and cancer patients. Trimming stripped 1 base from V and 10 bases from J, with 14 bases between. Per germline, CDR1 LNHDA and CDR2 SQIVND (reference sequence). The CDR3 consists of 13 residues. The chain recombines TRBV19 with TRBJ2-7; D is possibly TRBD1 or TRBD2 (5 bases each). Input material: blood. This clonotype originated in a man over 45 in good health. The CDR3 spells CASSIGSSGQQYF. In DNA form, the CDR3 reads TGTGCCAGTAGTATAGGATCGTCGGGGCAACAGTACTTC. Using reference TRBV19 and TRBJ2-7 for the parts outside the CDR3, the full variable domain is DGGITQSPKYLFRKEGQNVTLSCEQNLNHDAMYWYRQDPGQGLRLIYYSQIVNDFQKGDIAEGYSVSREKKESFPLTVTSAQKNPTAFYLCASSIGSSGQQYFGPGTRLTVT.